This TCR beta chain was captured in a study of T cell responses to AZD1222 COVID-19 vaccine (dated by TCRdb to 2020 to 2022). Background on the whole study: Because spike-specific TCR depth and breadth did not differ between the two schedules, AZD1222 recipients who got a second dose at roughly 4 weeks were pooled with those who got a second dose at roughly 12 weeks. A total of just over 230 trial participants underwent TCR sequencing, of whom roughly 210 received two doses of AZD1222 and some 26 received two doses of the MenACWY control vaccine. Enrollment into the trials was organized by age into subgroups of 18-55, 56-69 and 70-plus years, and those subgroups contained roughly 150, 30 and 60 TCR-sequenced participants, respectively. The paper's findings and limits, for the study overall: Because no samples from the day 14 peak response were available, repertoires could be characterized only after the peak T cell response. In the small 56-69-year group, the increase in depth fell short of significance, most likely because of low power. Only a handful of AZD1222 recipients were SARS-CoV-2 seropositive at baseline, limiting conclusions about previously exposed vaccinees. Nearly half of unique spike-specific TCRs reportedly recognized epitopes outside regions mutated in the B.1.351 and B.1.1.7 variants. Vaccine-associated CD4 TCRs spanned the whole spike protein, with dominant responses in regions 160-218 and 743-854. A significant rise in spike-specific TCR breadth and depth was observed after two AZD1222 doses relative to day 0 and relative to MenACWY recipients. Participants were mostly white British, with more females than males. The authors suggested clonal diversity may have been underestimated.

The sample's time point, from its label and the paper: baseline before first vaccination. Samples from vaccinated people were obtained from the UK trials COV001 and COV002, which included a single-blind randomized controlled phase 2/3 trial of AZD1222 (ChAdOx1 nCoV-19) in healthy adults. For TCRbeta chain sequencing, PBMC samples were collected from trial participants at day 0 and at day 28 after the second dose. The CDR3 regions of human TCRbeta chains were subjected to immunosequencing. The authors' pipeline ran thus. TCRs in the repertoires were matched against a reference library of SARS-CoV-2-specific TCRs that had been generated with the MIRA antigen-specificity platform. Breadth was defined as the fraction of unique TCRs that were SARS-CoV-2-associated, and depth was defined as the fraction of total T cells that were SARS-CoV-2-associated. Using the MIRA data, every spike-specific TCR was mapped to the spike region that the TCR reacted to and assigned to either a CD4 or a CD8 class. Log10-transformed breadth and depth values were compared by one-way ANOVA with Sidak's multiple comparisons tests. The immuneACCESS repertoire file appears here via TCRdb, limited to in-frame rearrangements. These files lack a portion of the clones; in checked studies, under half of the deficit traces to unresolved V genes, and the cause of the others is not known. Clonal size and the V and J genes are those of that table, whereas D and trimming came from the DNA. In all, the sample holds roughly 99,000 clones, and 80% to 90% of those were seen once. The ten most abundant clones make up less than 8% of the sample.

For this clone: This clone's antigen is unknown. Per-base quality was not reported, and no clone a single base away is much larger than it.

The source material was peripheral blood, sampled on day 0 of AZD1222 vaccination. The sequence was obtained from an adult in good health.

The DNA reads TGTGCCAGCAGTCCCGCCCGTAATCAGCCCCAGCATTTT. Its protein reads: CASSPARNQPQHF. The sequence links TRBV6-2 or TRBV6-3 to TRBJ1-5; confidence is insufficient to name the D gene. CDR1 MNHEY and CDR2 SVGEGT were looked up in the germline V gene. The CDR3 has 13 amino acids, counting the end cysteine and phenylalanine. Only CDR3 DNA is held: 39 bases, read in frame from base 1. The V and J ends are trimmed by 5 bases and 4 bases, leaving 9 bases between them.